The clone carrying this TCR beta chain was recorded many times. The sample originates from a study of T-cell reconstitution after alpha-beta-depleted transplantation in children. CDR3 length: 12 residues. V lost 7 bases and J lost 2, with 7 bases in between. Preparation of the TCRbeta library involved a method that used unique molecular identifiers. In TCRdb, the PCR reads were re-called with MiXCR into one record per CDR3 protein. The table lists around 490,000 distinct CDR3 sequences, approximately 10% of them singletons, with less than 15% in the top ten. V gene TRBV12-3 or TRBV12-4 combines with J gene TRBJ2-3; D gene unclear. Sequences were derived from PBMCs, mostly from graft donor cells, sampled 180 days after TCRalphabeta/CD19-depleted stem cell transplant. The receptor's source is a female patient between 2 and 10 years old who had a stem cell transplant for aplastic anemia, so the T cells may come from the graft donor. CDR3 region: CASKPNTDTQYF. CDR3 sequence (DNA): TGTGCCAGCAAACCAAACACAGATACGCAGTATTTT.